A single sample gave rise to the 18 T cell receptor beta chains below, sequenced in a study of siplizumab effects on memory and regulatory T cells (dated by TCRdb to the late 2010s). Library creation used the immunoSEQ multiplex PCR assay. TCRdb stores this immuneACCESS table with in-frame sequences only. Part of the clones is absent; in the studies checked, under half of the shortfall reflects unresolved V genes, and no reason is known for the rest. The sample records under 130,000 clones, more than 85% of which are singletons. 0.32% of the sample is taken by the ten largest. The sample comprised CD4+ T cells sorted from blood. These receptors were collected from a human donor in good health.

This chain links TRBV4-1 with TRBJ2-7, with D possibly TRBD2 on 6 matching bases. Germline lookup yields CDR1 MGHRA and CDR2 YSYEKL. The CDR3 has 14 amino acids. V lost 4 bases and J 3 bases, leaving 13 bases between the germline ends. In DNA form, the CDR3 reads TGCGCCAGCAGCCCCTCGGGGGTCGACTACGAGCAGTACTTC. Translation gives CASSPSGVDYEQYF.

This clone was seen only a few times. The rearrangement uses TRBV9 and TRBJ1-5; no firm D call. Trimming took off 1 base at V and 5 bases at J, with 10 bases between the two ends. The CDR3 covers 14 residues. Germline V gives CDR1 SGDLS, CDR2 YYNGEE. The CDR3 loop is CASSVFGGDQPQHF. CDR3 nucleotides: TGTGCCAGCAGCGTATTCGGCGGAGATCAGCCCCAGCATTTT.

J is TRBJ2-1 and V is TRBV6-5; the D gene is possibly TRBD2 (6 bases). The CDR3 totals 13 residues. Per the germline V gene, CDR1 is MNHEY and CDR2 is SVGAGI. Between the trimmed V and J ends, which lost 7 bases and 6 bases, there was a span of 13 bases. The DNA of the CDR3 is TGTGCCAGCAAATACGGGACTTCCAATGAGCAGTTCTTC. Its translation is CASKYGTSNEQFF.

The chain links TRBV13 to TRBJ2-3; TRBD2 might be the D (5 bases). This CDR3 region has 17 residues. With 5 bases removed from V and 0 bases from J, the gap between germline ends came to 18 bases. Germline V gene sequence: CDR1 PRHDT, CDR2 FYEKMQ (reference sequence). In DNA, the CDR3 is TGTGCCAGCAGCCCAACCGTGGGTCTAGCTAGCACAGATACGCAGTATTTT. Translating it yields CASSPTVGLASTDTQYF.

The chain uses TRBV10-3 and TRBJ2-1; 8 bases map to TRBD2. In germline, CDR1 is ENHRY, CDR2 SYGVKD. The CDR3 covers 15 residues. V lost 5 bases and J lost 3; bases outside the gene matches: 6. The CDR3 nucleotides read TGTGCCATCAGTAGCGGGGGCCGCCTCTACAATGAGCAGTTCTTC. Amino acids: CAISSGGRLYNEQFF.

The chain couples TRBV6-5 to TRBJ2-7, with TRBD1 as a possible D gene (5 bases). The length of the CDR3 is 15 residues. Between the trimmed V and J ends, which lost 5 bases and 0 bases, there was a span of 14 bases. Germline values: CDR1 MNHEY, CDR2 SVGAGI. CDR3 sequence reads: CASSPTSTVSYEQYF. The CDR3 coding sequence is TGTGCCAGCAGTCCAACTTCGACAGTCTCCTACGAGCAGTACTTC.

The V gene is TRBV19, the J gene TRBJ1-1, with 8 nucleotides matching TRBD1. The CDR3 covers 15 residues. Looked up from germline, CDR1 is LNHDA and CDR2 is SQIVND (reference sequence). J was trimmed by 4 bases and V by 1 base; bases with no gene match: 5. The CDR3 DNA follows: TGTGCCAGTAGTATAGTTCAGGGGGCAGGCACTGAAGCTTTCTTT. Translating gives CASSIVQGAGTEAFF. Complete variable domain (other parts from reference TRBV19 and TRBJ1-1): DGGITQSPKYLFRKEGQNVTLSCEQNLNHDAMYWYRQDPGQGLRLIYYSQIVNDFQKGDIAEGYSVSREKKESFPLTVTSAQKNPTAFYLCASSIVQGAGTEAFFGQGTRLTVV.

The chain combines TRBV15 with TRBJ1-5; D is possibly TRBD1 (5 bases). The CDR3 extends over 16 amino acids. The V gene lost 4 bases and the J gene lost 0 bases, with 13 bases spanning the gap. CDR1 LNHNV and CDR2 YYDKDF come from the germline V gene (reference sequence). As DNA, the CDR3 is TGTGCCACCAGCACACGACAGACCTATAGCAATCAGCCCCAGCATTTT. The encoded protein is CATSTRQTYSNQPQHF.

The chain is built from TRBV10-2 and TRBJ2-2; TRBD2 aligns across 11 bases. The CDR3 spans 17 residues. J lost 4 bases, V lost 4 bases, and 8 bases had no gene match. CDR1 and CDR2 from the germline V gene are WSHSY and SAAADI. CDR3 sequence reads: CASSALAGGAGTGELFF. The CDR3 coding sequence is TGCGCCAGCAGTGCTTTAGCGGGAGGGGCCGGCACCGGGGAGCTGTTTTTT.

The chain has TRBV7-9 and TRBJ2-1, with D possibly being TRBD1 (6 bases). CDR1 and CDR2 (germline): SEHNR, FQNEAQ (reference sequence). The CDR3 sequence is 16 residues long. V shed 5 bases and J shed 2 bases, with 16 bases lying between them. The CDR3 nucleotides read TGTGCCAGCAGCGTCTCCAGCAGGGGTCCCTACAATGAGCAGTTCTTC. Encoded protein: CASSVSSRGPYNEQFF.

The chain has TRBV14 and TRBJ2-5, with D perhaps TRBD1 (5 bases). The CDR3 extends over 13 amino acids. Per germline, CDR1 SGHDN and CDR2 FVKESK. V dropped 1 base and J dropped 4 bases, with 7 bases sitting between them. The CDR3 DNA reads as TGTGCCAGCAGCCAAGGGGGCCCAGAGACCCAGTACTTC. Translating gives CASSQGGPETQYF.

The chain carries TRBV2 and TRBJ1-1; unclear D gene. The CDR3 consists of 13 residues. V was shortened by 10 bases and J by 1 base, with 13 bases between the two germline ends. The germline CDR1 and CDR2 sequences are SNHLY and FYNNEI. CDR3 bases: TGTGCCACCAGGACGGCACCGAACACTGAAGCTTTCTTT. Amino acid sequence: CATRTAPNTEAFF.

The rearrangement joins TRBV30 to TRBJ1-5; possible D gene TRBD1, 5 bases. Germline V CDR1 and CDR2: GTSNPN, SVGIG (reference sequence). The V and J ends lost 1 base and 0 bases respectively, with 7 bases between them. The CDR3 contains 14 residues. CDR3 DNA: TGTGCCTGGAGTGGGGGGATTAGCAATCAGCCCCAGCATTTT. Translation: CAWSGGISNQPQHF.

The V and J genes are TRBV6-4 and TRBJ2-1, with 9 bases identical to TRBD1. The CDR3 spans 13 residues. The germline gives CDR1 MRHNA, CDR2 SNTAGT. V was clipped by 2 bases and J by 16 bases; unmatched bases: 9. The DNA for the CDR3 is TGTGCCAGCAGTGACACACGACAGGGGGTACTCTTCTTC. It codes for CASSDTRQGVLFF.

The CDR3 reads CASHDRRQGTHGYTF. CDR3 sequence (DNA): TGTGCCAGCCATGACCGTAGACAGGGTACTCATGGCTACACCTTC. The chain carries TRBV6-1 and TRBJ1-2; 7 nucleotides line up with TRBD1. Germline loops: CDR1 MNHNS, CDR2 SASEGT. The CDR3 runs to 15 residues. V shed 8 bases and J 6 bases; nucleotides not matched to a gene: 15.

This clone was counted once. CDR3 in DNA: TGTGCCAGCAGCGACGCGGGACAGGGTAGAATCAAAAGCAATCAGCCCCAGCATTTT. Translating gives CASSDAGQGRIKSNQPQHF. The rearrangement uses TRBV27 and TRBJ1-5, with 9 bases that match TRBD1. The CDR3 spans 19 residues. The V segment lost 6 bases and the J segment 1 base; nucleotides outside the gene matches: 16. CDR1 and CDR2 from the germline V gene are MNHEY and SMNVEV (reference sequence).

This chain links TRBV20-1 with TRBJ2-5; D is ambiguous. The germline V gene encodes CDR1 DFQATT and CDR2 SNEGSKA (reference sequence). Deletions cut 5 bases from V and 2 bases from J, with 6 bases between. The CDR3 sequence is 11 residues long. The CDR3 loop is CSAWPQETQYF. In nucleotides, the CDR3 is TGCAGTGCTTGGCCTCAAGAGACCCAGTACTTC.

This chain links TRBV2 with TRBJ2-7, with D unresolved. Germline assignment: CDR1 SNHLY and CDR2 FYNNEI. The CDR3 sequence is 12 residues long. The V gene lost 3 bases and the J gene lost 4 bases, with 7 bases spanning the gap. CDR3 sequence: CASSDAGYEQYF. The DNA of the CDR3 is TGTGCCAGCAGTGATGCCGGTTACGAGCAGTACTTC.